These 6 T cell receptor beta chains were sequenced from one sample in a study of identical twins listed by TCRdb under 2016. Preparation of the library involved 5' RACE. Sequencing relied on an Illumina HiSeq 2000. Through fastp at Q25 and MiXCR, TCRdb rebuilt clones from the public reads, retaining in-frame beta chains. Rows are unified per CDR3 protein, each entry keeping the most common DNA and genes. This sample is represented by 250,000 to 350,000 distinct CDR3 sequences; about 8.3% of them were singletons. The ten largest clones capture less than 2.5% of the sample. This sample was also put to use in a study of yellow fever vaccine responses in identical twins.

Material for sequencing was memory (CD45RO+) T cells sorted from blood. The sample's cell subset or site label, in plain terms: CD45RO+ enriched T cells. All receptors derive from a woman between 18 and 29 years old in good health.

There are many counts of this clonotype. The V gene is TRBV27, the J gene TRBJ2-7; weak D call: TRBD1 (6 bases). Per germline, CDR1 MNHEY and CDR2 SMNVEV (reference sequence). The CDR3 is made up of 12 amino acids. V was cut by 5 bases and J by 6 bases, with 11 bases left in between. CDR3 in amino acids: CASSRDTGEQYF. The DNA of the CDR3 is TGTGCCAGCAGTCGGGACACCGGCGAGCAGTACTTC.

This chain uses TRBV7-2 with TRBJ2-7; 9 bases fit TRBD2. Trimming cost V 5 bases and J 4 bases; bases outside gene matches: 12. Germline CDR1 and CDR2: SGHTA and FQGNSA. This CDR3 has 16 residues. CDR3 region: CASSPSFGAGGYEQYF. The CDR3 nucleotides read TGTGCCAGCAGCCCAAGTTTCGGGGCGGGAGGGTACGAGCAGTACTTC.

This chain connects TRBV2 to TRBJ2-3; the D gene could be TRBD1 or TRBD2 (5 bases each). Trimming took off 6 bases at V and 1 base at J, with 8 bases between the two ends. The CDR3 is 13 residues long. The V gene's germline CDR1 is SNHLY and CDR2 FYNNEI. CDR3 region: CASRGPRTDTQYF. For the CDR3, the DNA is TGTGCCAGCAGGGGACCTCGCACAGATACGCAGTATTTT. Complete variable domain (other parts from reference TRBV2 and TRBJ2-3): EPEVTQTPSHQVTQMGQEVILRCVPISNHLYFYWYRQILGQKVEFLVSFYNNEISEKSEIFDDQFSVERPDGSNFTLKIRSTKLEDSAMYFCASRGPRTDTQYFGPGTRLTVL.

This clonotype was detected ten times or more. The chain's CDR3 is CAIRGTSGRNSYEQYF. The CDR3 nucleotides read TGTGCCATCAGAGGGACTAGCGGGAGGAATTCCTACGAGCAGTACTTC. The chain couples TRBV10-3 to TRBJ2-7, with 15 bases that match TRBD2. Germline V lookup: CDR1 ENHRY, CDR2 SYGVKD. The CDR3 contains 16 residues. Trimming removed 6 bases from V and 1 base from J; junction bases left unmatched: 4.

This clonotype was detected a few times. The chain has TRBV6-1 and TRBJ1-2; D remains ambiguous. The V gene lost 5 bases and the J gene lost 7 bases, with 11 bases spanning the gap. Germline V gives CDR1 MNHNS, CDR2 SASEGT. There are 12 residues in the CDR3. CDR3 nucleotides: TGTGCCAGCAGTAGGGTCTCTGGTGGCTACACCTTC. Residues: CASSRVSGGYTF.

This clonotype was found many times. The chain uses TRBV12-3 or TRBV12-4 and TRBJ2-5, with unresolved D. CDR3 length equals 11 residues. The V end was cut by 2 bases, the J end by 4 bases, with 2 bases between. CDR3 sequence reads: CASSLSETQYF. CDR3 coding DNA: TGTGCCAGCAGTTTATCAGAGACCCAGTACTTC.